Listed below are T cell receptor beta chains from one sample, sequenced in a study of OX40 agonist ivuxolimab in advanced cancers. The data were produced by immunoSEQ multiplex PCR, yet TCRdb's version contains in-frame clones alone and is incomplete. The data contain under 90,000 clones, approximately 89% of them singletons. The material sequenced was CD4+ or CD8+ T cells sorted from blood, taken in a trial of the OX40 agonist ivuxolimab. The receptors were sampled from an adult with an advanced solid tumor such as melanoma, head and neck, liver or kidney cancer. Both conserved end residues are part of each CDR3. Each record gives: D gene, J gene, clone size, V gene, CDR3 protein, CDR3 DNA. D genes are given only for firm matches. Clone size appears in some rows only: once, few, many, or a class for an expanded clone.

NA TRBJ2-5 NA TRBV7-6 CASSSGGGGQTQYF TGTGCCAGCAGCTCCGGAGGGGGGGGCCAGACCCAGTACTTC
NA TRBJ1-2 NA TRBV5-3 CARSLTSYGYTF TGTGCCAGAAGCTTGACCAGCTATGGCTACACCTTC
NA TRBJ2-2 NA TRBV7-6 CASSLGGQSPGELFF TGTGCCAGCAGCTTAGGAGGACAGTCTCCCGGGGAGCTGTTTTTT
NA TRBJ2-7 NA TRBV5-1 CASSVARAYEQYF TGCGCCAGCAGTGTAGCAAGGGCCTACGAGCAGTACTTC
TRBD1 TRBJ2-5 NA TRBV11-3 CASSDRDGETQYF TGTGCCAGCAGCGACAGGGACGGAGAGACCCAGTACTTC
TRBD1 TRBJ2-6 NA TRBV5-6 CASSYLQGTAGANVLTF TGTGCCAGCAGCTATCTACAGGGGACAGCTGGGGCCAACGTCCTGACTTTC
NA TRBJ2-3 NA TRBV4-1 CASSQVTSVDTQYF TGCGCCAGCAGCCAAGTAACATCTGTAGATACGCAGTATTTT
NA TRBJ2-1 NA TRBV6-8 CASRILNEQFF TGTGCCAGCAGGATACTCAATGAGCAGTTCTTC
NA TRBJ2-3 NA TRBV12-2 CASRSLPGREVQISTDTQYF TGTGCAAGTCGCTCGTTGCCGGGGCGGGAGGTACAAATTAGCACAGATACGCAGTATTTT
TRBD1 TRBJ2-5 once TRBV5-4 CASSLAGRDRGKTQYF TGTGCCAGCAGCTTGGCAGGGAGGGACAGGGGAAAGACCCAGTACTTC
NA TRBJ2-5 NA TRBV29-1 CSVRQGGETQYF TGCAGCGTTCGGCAGGGAGGCGAGACCCAGTACTTC
NA TRBJ1-2 NA TRBV4-1 CASSQAPGPIGYTF TGCGCCAGCAGCCAAGCTCCAGGCCCTATTGGCTACACCTTC
NA TRBJ1-1 NA TRBV27 CASSPELNTEAFF TGTGCCAGCAGTCCCGAATTGAACACTGAAGCTTTCTTT
TRBD1 TRBJ1-6 NA TRBV5-1 CASSLAATGKTNSPLHF TGCGCCAGCAGCTTGGCCGCGACAGGGAAGACTAATTCACCCCTCCACTTT
TRBD1 TRBJ2-7 NA TRBV5-1 CASAGTGTYEQYF TGCGCCAGCGCCGGGACAGGGACCTACGAGCAGTACTTC
NA TRBJ1-5 NA TRBV2 CASSVGKGRRVQPQHF TGTGCCAGCAGTGTCGGGAAGGGCCGCCGTGTTCAGCCCCAGCATTTT
NA TRBJ1-4 NA TRBV11-2 CASSAWKEKLFF TGTGCCAGCAGCGCGTGGAAGGAAAAACTGTTTTTT
NA TRBJ2-5 NA TRBV7-9 CASSFRETQYF TGTGCCAGCAGCTTCAGGGAGACCCAGTACTTC
TRBD1 TRBJ1-5 NA TRBV4-1 CASSQIRQGIDQPQHF TGCGCCAGCAGCCAAATACGACAGGGAATAGATCAGCCCCAGCATTTT
NA TRBJ1-1 NA TRBV9 CASSVAHSPTEAFF TGTGCCAGCAGCGTAGCTCACAGTCCCACTGAAGCTTTCTTT
NA TRBJ1-2 NA TRBV30 CAWSPKNHGYTF TGTGCCTGGAGTCCCAAGAATCATGGCTACACCTTC